The 27 T cell receptor beta chains listed next were all sequenced from one sample in a study of T cell responses to AZD1222 COVID-19 vaccine. The method was immunoSEQ multiplex PCR; TCRdb's version includes in-frame clones alone and lacks a portion of them. The repertoire has 120,000 to 150,000 clones, 75% to 95% of them found once; the top ten carry 2.8%. The source material was peripheral blood, sampled on day 0 of MenACWY control vaccination. These receptors came from an adult in good health.

The chain links TRBV10-3 to TRBJ2-1, with 8 bases identical to TRBD2. This CDR3 has 13 residues. The ends lost 2 bases at V and 6 bases at J; junction bases unmatched: 0. Germline V gives CDR1 ENHRY, CDR2 SYGVKD. DNA of the CDR3: TGTGCCATCAGTGAGGCGGGGGGCAATGAGCAGTTCTTC. Translated: CAISEAGGNEQFF.

The CDR3 bases are TGTGCCAGCACCGGGACAGGACCTTCACCCCTCCACTTT. This gives the protein CASTGTGPSPLHF. V is TRBV6-5 and J is TRBJ1-6; the match to TRBD1 covers 8 bases. The germline CDR1 and CDR2 sequences are MNHEY and SVGAGI. After removal of 7 bases from V and 9 bases from J, the junction contained 5 bases not matched to a gene. This CDR3 is 13 amino acids long.

The genes are TRBV7-9 and TRBJ2-3; 12 nucleotides align to TRBD2. Germline CDR1 and CDR2: SEHNR and FQNEAQ (reference sequence). The CDR3 totals 18 residues. V was pared by 2 bases and J by 6 bases, with 12 bases of the junction left unmatched. The CDR3 DNA reads TGTGCCAGCAGCTTACGGGCCGCTAGCGGGGGGGCCTCGGATACGCAGTATTTT. Protein: CASSLRAASGGASDTQYF.

Concerning this clone itself: A much larger clone is a single base away; this may be a read error. The rearrangement links TRBV2 to TRBJ1-5, with 7 positions matching TRBD1. CDR1 and CDR2 (germline): SNHLY, FYNNEI. CDR3 length equals 13 residues. The junction had 3 bases not matched to a gene; V was cut back by 6 bases and J by 4 bases. The CDR3, as DNA: TGTGCCAGCAGGGAGACAGGGAATCAGCCCCAGCATTTT. As protein: CASRETGNQPQHF.

V and J are TRBV12-3 or TRBV12-4 and TRBJ1-2; no clear D gene. Trimming removed 2 bases from V and 2 bases from J, with 3 bases in between. The CDR3 loop spans 12 amino acids. The CDR3 region is CASSLQNYGYTF. The CDR3 nucleotides read TGTGCCAGCAGTTTACAAAACTATGGCTACACCTTC.

This clone was recorded only once. This chain joins TRBV5-1 and TRBJ2-2; TRBD2 might be the D (5 bases). Trimming left V 10 bases short and J 4 bases short, with 17 bases between. CDR1 and CDR2 (germline): SGHRS, YFSETQ. CDR3 length equals 14 residues. The CDR3 bases are TGCGCCGCGAGGGCGGAGGTTGGCACCGGGGAGCTGTTTTTT. Residues: CAARAEVGTGELFF.

The chain uses TRBV11-2 and TRBJ2-7; TRBD2 might be the D (5 bases). The V gene's germline CDR1 is SGHAT and CDR2 FQNNGV. V lost 5 bases and J 1 base, leaving 15 bases between the germline ends. This CDR3 is built from 15 residues. The CDR3 sequence: CASSQSGPQSYEQYF. The CDR3 coding sequence is TGTGCCAGCAGCCAAAGCGGTCCACAATCCTACGAGCAGTACTTC.

The V call is TRBV18, the J call TRBJ1-2; TRBD1 might be the D (6 bases). The V end lost 3 bases, the J end lost 8 bases, and 16 bases lay between the germline ends. Germline CDR1 reads KGHSH; CDR2 reads LQKENI. This CDR3 is 14 amino acids long. This chain's CDR3 is CASSPTGGVGGYTF. CDR3 DNA: TGTGCCAGCTCACCGACAGGAGGTGTCGGCGGCTACACCTTC.

The J gene is TRBJ1-6, the V gene TRBV30; no definite D call. The CDR3 sequence is 16 residues long. The ends were cut back, 0 bases at V and 13 bases at J, with 22 bases in the middle. Germline loops: CDR1 GTSNPN, CDR2 SVGIG (reference sequence). The CDR3 is CAWSVWSAGNSAPLHF. Written as DNA, the CDR3 is TGTGCCTGGAGTGTATGGTCAGCGGGGAATTCGGCGCCCCTCCACTTT.

The chain couples TRBV7-6 to TRBJ2-7, with D possibly matching TRBD2 (5 bases). Trimming took 0 bases from V and 2 from J, leaving 8 bases between them. This CDR3 contains 14 residues. Per the germline V gene, CDR1 is SGHVS and CDR2 is FNYEAQ. CDR3 loop: CASSLATGAYEQYF. The CDR3 nucleotides read TGTGCCAGCAGCTTAGCCACCGGGGCCTACGAGCAGTACTTC.

This clone has only one observation. J is TRBJ2-1 and V is TRBV15; D is possibly TRBD1 or TRBD2 (6 bases each). The CDR3 runs to 16 residues. Germline values: CDR1 LNHNV, CDR2 YYDKDF (reference sequence). V was trimmed by 1 base and J by 4 bases, leaving 14 bases between them. In DNA, the CDR3 is TGTGCCACCAGCAGAGGGGGGGCGGGGTCATACAATGAGCAGTTCTTC. Its protein product is CATSRGGAGSYNEQFF.

The gene calls are TRBV27 and TRBJ2-1; tentatively, D is TRBD2 (6 bases). Germline-derived CDR1 and CDR2 are MNHEY and SMNVEV (reference sequence). The V gene lost 8 bases and the J gene lost 8 bases, with 22 bases spanning the gap. The CDR3 loop spans 15 amino acids. Here the CDR3 DNA reads TGTGCCAGCGGGCTGGTGGGGGACTCCTCGGATGAGCAGTTCTTC. This gives the protein CASGLVGDSSDEQFF.

This clone was recorded once. This chain links TRBV15 with TRBJ1-1; perhaps TRBD1 as D (6 bases). Trimming stripped 5 bases from V and 0 bases from J, with 13 bases between. The CDR3 runs 15 residues. The V gene's germline CDR1 is LNHNV and CDR2 YYDKDF (reference sequence). The CDR3 is CATSGSGTLNTEAFF. Here the CDR3 DNA reads TGTGCCACCAGCGGATCCGGGACACTGAACACTGAAGCTTTCTTT.

The CDR3 bases are TGTGCCAGCAGCGGACTGACGGGACTAGCGGGAGGGCCGGGAGAGACCCAGTACTTC. This translates into CASSGLTGLAGGPGETQYF. The J gene is TRBJ2-5, the V gene TRBV7-9; 16 bases map to TRBD2. CDR3 size: 19 residues. The ends lost 5 bases at V and 4 bases at J; junction bases unmatched: 13. Germline CDR1 is SEHNR and CDR2 is FQNEAQ (reference sequence).

V and J are TRBV9 and TRBJ2-1, with 8 bases fitting TRBD2. Germline CDR1 and CDR2: SGDLS and YYNGEE. The CDR3 runs to 14 residues. The J segment lost 7 bases and the V segment lost 0 bases, leaving 3 bases of the junction unmatched. The CDR3 is CASSVVPGGNEQFF. The CDR3 nucleotides read TGTGCCAGCAGCGTAGTTCCGGGGGGGAATGAGCAGTTCTTC.

This clone was seen only once. The J gene is TRBJ1-2, the V gene TRBV7-9; D remains unclear. From germline, CDR1 is SEHNR and CDR2 FQNEAQ (reference sequence). This CDR3 region has 16 residues. Trimming removed 0 bases from V and 0 bases from J, with 11 bases in between. CDR3 region: CASSLALGGANYGYTF. CDR3 sequence (DNA): TGTGCCAGCAGCTTAGCGTTGGGCGGAGCTAACTATGGCTACACCTTC.

The rearrangement uses TRBV27 and TRBJ1-1; D remains ambiguous. Germline CDR1 MNHEY, CDR2 SMNVEV (reference sequence). CDR3 length: 14 residues. Trimming removed 1 base from V and 2 bases from J, with 8 bases in between. This CDR3 is CASSLYNSNTEAFF. The CDR3 coding sequence is TGTGCCAGCAGTTTATATAACAGTAACACTGAAGCTTTCTTT.

The CDR3 region is CASSQDQMAKKLFF. CDR3 DNA sequence: TGCGCCAGCAGCCAAGATCAAATGGCCAAAAAACTGTTTTTT. V is TRBV4-1 and J is TRBJ1-4; D is ambiguous. CDR3 size: 14 residues. Germline CDR1 and CDR2: MGHRA and YSYEKL. With 0 bases removed from V and 9 bases from J, the gap between germline ends came to 11 bases.

The count of this clone is one. The chain uses TRBV6-2 or TRBV6-3 and TRBJ1-2; 9 nucleotides agree with TRBD1. Germline-derived CDR1 and CDR2 are MNHEY and SVGEGT. The CDR3 consists of 16 residues. Trimming at V came to 2 bases and at J to 2 bases, leaving 6 bases not matched to a gene. The CDR3 region is CASSYGGQGQNYGYTF. CDR3 DNA sequence: TGTGCCAGCAGTTACGGGGGACAGGGACAGAACTATGGCTACACCTTC.

The rearrangement uses TRBV19 and TRBJ1-1, with a tentative D call TRBD1 (5 bases). Germline assignment: CDR1 LNHDA and CDR2 SQIVND (reference sequence). The germline V and J ends were trimmed by 6 bases and 4 bases, with 15 bases remaining between them. This CDR3 has 14 residues. This chain's CDR3 is CASSLRKGSTEAFF. CDR3 nucleotides: TGTGCCAGTAGCCTCCGGAAGGGGTCCACTGAAGCTTTCTTT.

The V gene is TRBV27, the J gene TRBJ1-2; D unresolved. This CDR3 region has 14 residues. Germline loops: CDR1 MNHEY, CDR2 SMNVEV (reference sequence). The germline V and J ends were trimmed by 2 bases and 5 bases, with 12 bases remaining between them. CDR3 amino acids: CASSLRGRVYGYTF. In nucleotides, the CDR3 is TGTGCCAGCAGTTTAAGAGGCAGAGTGTATGGCTACACCTTC.

The rearrangement uses TRBV29-1 and TRBJ2-1; D may match TRBD1 or TRBD2 (6 bases each). This CDR3 has 15 amino acids. Germline V CDR1 and CDR2: SQVTM, ANQGSEA. V was clipped by 3 bases and J by 2 bases, with 14 bases between them. CDR3 sequence (DNA): TGCAGCGTTGACGGGGGCACCTTCGCCTACAATGAGCAGTTCTTC. Its translation: CSVDGGTFAYNEQFF.

J is TRBJ1-4 and V is TRBV3-1 (or the pseudogene TRBV3-2), with 10 bases aligning to TRBD1. Germline values: CDR1 LGHDT, CDR2 YNNKEL (reference sequence). The CDR3 totals 14 residues. V lost 8 bases and J lost 7; bases outside the gene matches: 7. The CDR3 bases are TGTGCCAGCCAGGACAGGGGGAAGGGTGAAAAACTGTTTTTT. Its protein is CASQDRGKGEKLFF.

In its sample, this clone was seen a few times. The V and J genes are TRBV27 and TRBJ1-2, with TRBD1 matching 9 bases. Trimming at V came to 7 bases and at J to 4 bases, leaving 4 bases not matched to a gene. The V gene's germline CDR1 is MNHEY and CDR2 SMNVEV (reference sequence). The CDR3 runs to 13 residues. The CDR3 region is CASKGTGPYGYTF. The CDR3 DNA follows: TGTGCCAGCAAGGGGACAGGGCCCTATGGCTACACCTTC.

The chain combines TRBV4-1 with TRBJ1-4, with 9 bases fitting TRBD1. Germline CDR1 MGHRA, CDR2 YSYEKL. The CDR3 is 17 residues long. V was clipped by 1 base and J by 8 bases; unmatched bases: 11. The DNA for the CDR3 is TGCGCCAGCAGCCAAGTATTCGTGGGACAGGGAGTCGAAAAACTGTTTTTT. Translating it yields CASSQVFVGQGVEKLFF.

This chain links TRBV11-3 with TRBJ1-4; D gene uncertain. The CDR3 has 13 residues. V lost 4 bases, J lost 3 bases, and 6 bases lay in between. Per the germline V gene, CDR1 is SGHNT and CDR2 is YENEEA. The CDR3 loop is CASSSGPNEKLFF. In DNA, the CDR3 is TGTGCCAGCAGCTCCGGACCTAATGAAAAACTGTTTTTT.

The rearrangement uses TRBV27 and TRBJ1-2, with TRBD1 matching 7 bases. V gave up 0 bases and J gave up 7 bases; unmatched junction bases: 5. The CDR3 is 14 amino acids. Germline CDR1 and CDR2: MNHEY and SMNVEV (reference sequence). The chain's CDR3 is CASSLSWPGGGYTF. CDR3 nucleotide sequence: TGTGCCAGCAGTTTATCTTGGCCAGGGGGTGGCTACACCTTC.